This T cell receptor (beta chain) was captured in a study of shared clonotypes between healthy human individuals. Background on the study: Donors, aged 18 to 49, were a couple of women and a few men.

It was across several immunoSEQ plates that each subset's genomic DNA was evenly split. Here immunoSEQ multiplex PCR was the method, and the copy in TCRdb shows in-frame clones only, minus some. The table lists more than 1,200,000 clones, around 98.5% of them singletons. V was shortened by 5 bases and J by 6 bases, with 19 bases between the two germline ends. Germline assignment: CDR1 MNHEY and CDR2 SVGAGI. The CDR3 has 15 amino acids. V and J are TRBV6-5 and TRBJ1-1; the D gene is possibly TRBD1 (6 bases). The source of this sequence is a man younger than 45 in good health. Sequenced input: naive CD4+ T cells sorted from blood. As for subset: CD45RA+ positively selected. CDR3 protein: CASSPLDRIGAEAFF. The CDR3 DNA reads as TGTGCCAGCAGTCCCCTGGACAGAATAGGGGCTGAAGCTTTCTTT.